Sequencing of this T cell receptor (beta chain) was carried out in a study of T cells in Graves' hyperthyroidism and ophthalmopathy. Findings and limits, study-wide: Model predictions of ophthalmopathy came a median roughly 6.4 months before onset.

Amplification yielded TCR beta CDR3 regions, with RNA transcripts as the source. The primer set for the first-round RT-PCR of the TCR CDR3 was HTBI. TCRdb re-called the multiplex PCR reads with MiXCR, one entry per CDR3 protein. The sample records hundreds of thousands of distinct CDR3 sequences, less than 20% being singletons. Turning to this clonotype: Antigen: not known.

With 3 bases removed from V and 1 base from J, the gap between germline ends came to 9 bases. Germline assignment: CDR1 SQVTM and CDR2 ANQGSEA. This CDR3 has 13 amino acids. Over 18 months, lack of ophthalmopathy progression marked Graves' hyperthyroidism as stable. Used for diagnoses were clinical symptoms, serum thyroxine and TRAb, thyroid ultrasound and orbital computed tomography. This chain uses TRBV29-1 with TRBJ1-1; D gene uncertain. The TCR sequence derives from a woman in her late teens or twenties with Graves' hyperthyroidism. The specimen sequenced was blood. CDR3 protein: CSVDRSGNTEAFF. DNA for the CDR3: TGCAGCGTTGACAGGTCGGGGAACACTGAAGCTTTCTTT.